This T cell receptor beta chain came from a study of blood T cell repertoires in COVID-19. The overall study: Samples taken during acute and convalescent COVID-19 were collected in the United States, Italy and Spain. PBMCs, B-cell-depleted T cells, or T cells were the source of the cDNA or gDNA that made up the material.

Method: immunoSEQ multiplex PCR; TCRdb's copy keeps in-frame clones and lacks some. The sample yields approximately 190,000 clones, under 90% seen once. What was sequenced was peripheral blood. The clonotype comes from a human donor in a cohort sampled during active COVID-19.

DNA of the CDR3: TGTGCCAGCAGCCTAGGACACAGGGATGACACTGAAGCTTTCTTT. It translates to CASSLGHRDDTEAFF. V and J are TRBV9 and TRBJ1-1; D may be TRBD1 (6 bases). Germline values: CDR1 SGDLS, CDR2 YYNGEE. CDR3 length: 15 residues. The germline V and J ends were trimmed by 4 bases and 3 bases, with 16 bases remaining between them.